These 8 T cell receptor beta chains originate from one sample sequenced in a study of T cells in Graves' hyperthyroidism and ophthalmopathy. Amplified TCR beta CDR3 regions came from RNA transcripts. During a first-round RT-PCR of the TCR CDR3, the HTBI primer set was used. TCRdb re-derived calls from the multiplex PCR reads in MiXCR, one entry per CDR3 protein. The sample has 620,000 or so distinct CDR3 sequences, about 14% seen once; the top ten hold approximately 13%. The sample comprised blood. These receptors came from a woman in her forties or fifties with Graves' ophthalmopathy.

Ten or more counts support this clonotype. J is TRBJ2-2 and V is TRBV9; possible D gene TRBD1, 6 bases. The CDR3 extends over 14 amino acids. CDR1 and CDR2 from the germline V gene are SGDLS and YYNGEE. With 0 bases removed from V and 4 bases from J, the gap between germline ends came to 7 bases. The CDR3 loop is CASSVGGGTGELFF. The CDR3 DNA reads as TGTGCCAGCAGCGTAGGAGGGGGCACCGGGGAGCTGTTTTTT. Variable domain in full (rest from reference TRBV9 and TRBJ2-2): DSGVTQTPKHLITATGQRVTLRCSPRSGDLSVYWYQQSLDQGLQFLIQYYNGEERAKGNILERFSAQQFPDLHSELNLSSLELGDSALYFCASSVGGGTGELFFGEGSRLTVL.

Turning to this clonotype: Being one base from a much bigger clone, this may be a read error. The chain couples TRBV6-2 or TRBV6-3 to TRBJ2-1; 16 bases align to TRBD2. This CDR3 region has 16 residues. Germline V gene lookup returns CDR1 MNHEY and CDR2 SVGEGT. The CDR3 loop is CAGSQGLAGGPNEQFF. Here the CDR3 DNA reads TGTGCCGGCAGCCAGGGACTAGCGGGAGGGCCCAATGAGCAGTTCTTC.

V is TRBV12-3 or TRBV12-4 and J is TRBJ2-5; 7 nucleotides match TRBD2. This CDR3 is 14 amino acids long. V gave up 6 bases and J gave up 1 base; unmatched junction bases: 5. For the CDR3, the DNA is TGTGCCAGCAGATCTAAGCGGGGCCAAGAGACCCAGTACTTC. This encodes CASRSKRGQETQYF.

This clonotype was found many times. The gene calls are TRBV28 and TRBJ2-3, with TRBD2 identical over 9 bases. The V gene's germline CDR1 is MDHEN and CDR2 SYDVKM. After removal of 2 bases from V and 4 bases from J, the junction contained 7 bases not matched to a gene. This CDR3 contains 16 residues. The CDR3 loop is CASSLELAGASDTQYF. The CDR3 nucleotides read TGTGCCAGCAGTTTAGAGTTAGCGGGAGCGTCAGATACGCAGTATTTT.

This clonotype was seen repeatedly, ten times or more. The chain uses TRBV12-3 or TRBV12-4 and TRBJ2-2; D is perhaps TRBD1 or TRBD2 (5 bases each). CDR3 length: 15 residues. The ends were cut back, 6 bases at V and 3 bases at J, with 14 bases in the middle. CDR3: CASSLTQGDTGELFF. CDR3 bases: TGTGCCAGCAGCCTCACCCAGGGAGACACCGGGGAGCTGTTTTTT.

There are a few counts of this clonotype. This sequence joins TRBV19 and TRBJ2-5; 9 nucleotides line up with TRBD2. The germline V gene encodes CDR1 LNHDA and CDR2 SQIVND (reference sequence). This CDR3 has 16 amino acids. J gave up 1 base and V 2 bases, and 5 bases lay outside the gene matches. The CDR3 nucleotides are TGTGCCAGTAGTATACGGCTAGCGGGGATCCAAGAGACCCAGTACTTC. Protein: CASSIRLAGIQETQYF. Drawing the rest from reference TRBV19 and TRBJ2-5, the complete variable domain is DGGITQSPKYLFRKEGQNVTLSCEQNLNHDAMYWYRQDPGQGLRLIYYSQIVNDFQKGDIAEGYSVSREKKESFPLTVTSAQKNPTAFYLCASSIRLAGIQETQYFGPGTRLLVL.

This chain uses TRBV9 with TRBJ2-7, with D possibly being TRBD2 (6 bases). CDR1 SGDLS and CDR2 YYNGEE come from the germline V gene. V was trimmed by 3 bases and J by 2 bases, leaving 12 bases between them. The CDR3 sequence is 14 residues long. In DNA, the CDR3 is TGTGCCAGCAGCGCTGGGGACTTCCCCTACGAGCAGTACTTC. It translates to CASSAGDFPYEQYF.

This clonotype was counted ten times or more. This chain uses TRBV20-1 with TRBJ1-2, with D hard to call. V was cut by 5 bases and J by 0 bases, with 1 base left in between. Germline values: CDR1 DFQATT, CDR2 SNEGSKA (reference sequence). The CDR3 runs to 10 residues. The CDR3 region has the DNA TGCAGTGCTCCTAACTATGGCTACACCTTC. Its translation: CSAPNYGYTF.